The 18 T cell receptor beta chains listed next were all sequenced from one sample in a study of cytomegalovirus exposure and HLA in healthy donors. This PCR relied on a set of 60 Vbeta primers and 13 Jbeta primers. The repertoire was sequenced with immunoSEQ multiplex PCR; TCRdb's copy has only in-frame clones and lacks some. The data contain around 150,000 clones, more than 75% of them singletons. Sequencing used PBMCs. These receptor sequences come from a man aged 30 to 39 in good health and CMV-seronegative.

This clone showed up just once. In the same sample, other DNA sequences code for this CDR3. The chain is built from TRBV2 and TRBJ2-7; 7 nucleotides line up with TRBD1. After removal of 6 bases from V and 2 bases from J, the junction contained 1 base not matched to a gene. Germline V CDR1 and CDR2: SNHLY, FYNNEI. The CDR3 totals 12 residues. The CDR3 region has the DNA TGTGCCAGCAGAGACAGGGCCTACGAGCAGTACTTC. The encoded protein is CASRDRAYEQYF.

A word on this clone: The sample contains more than one DNA sequence encoding this CDR3. The CDR3 sequence: CASSPRDSREQYF. CDR3 bases: TGTGCCAGCAGCCCCAGGGACAGCCGCGAGCAGTACTTC. The rearrangement links TRBV7-9 to TRBJ2-7; 7 bases are shared with TRBD1. V trimming: 5 bases; J trimming: 6 bases; junction bases outside the gene matches: 7. The CDR3 consists of 13 residues. Per the germline V gene, CDR1 is SEHNR and CDR2 is FQNEAQ (reference sequence).

This clone was counted a single time. The gene calls are TRBV7-9 and TRBJ1-2; 8 bases fit TRBD1. There are 15 residues in the CDR3. In germline, CDR1 is SEHNR, CDR2 FQNEAQ (reference sequence). V lost 9 bases and J lost 5; bases outside the gene matches: 14. This chain's CDR3 is CASRGQESLPYGYTF. Written as DNA, the CDR3 is TGTGCCAGTAGGGGACAGGAAAGCCTTCCTTATGGCTACACCTTC.

The chain recombines TRBV28 with TRBJ2-7; no clear D. The CDR3 consists of 14 residues. Germline CDR1 is MDHEN and CDR2 is SYDVKM. V lost 0 bases, J lost 5 bases, and 11 bases lay in between. The CDR3 protein is CASSLWARANEQYF. The CDR3 DNA follows: TGTGCCAGCAGTTTATGGGCTAGAGCGAACGAGCAGTACTTC.

J is TRBJ2-1 and V is TRBV7-6, with a weak D call TRBD2 (5 bases). The V and J ends lost 4 bases and 4 bases respectively, with 17 bases between them. Germline V gives CDR1 SGHVS, CDR2 FNYEAQ. CDR3 length equals 16 residues. The CDR3 DNA reads TGTGCCAGCAGCTCCGAGCAGGCCCGGGGTTACAATGAGCAGTTCTTC. Protein product: CASSSEQARGYNEQFF.

The genes are TRBV7-2 and TRBJ2-1; perhaps TRBD1 as D (6 bases). This CDR3 is built from 13 residues. Germline V gives CDR1 SGHTA, CDR2 FQGNSA. Trimming shortened V by 4 bases and J by 10 bases, and 14 bases separated the two germline ends. This CDR3 reads CASSSHAGTEQFF. The CDR3 nucleotides are TGTGCCAGCAGCTCCCACGCCGGGACAGAGCAGTTCTTC.

This clone has just a few counts. This chain links TRBV6-5 with TRBJ1-1; D may be TRBD1 (6 bases). This CDR3 spans 13 amino acids. Germline V CDR1 and CDR2: MNHEY, SVGAGI. Trimming cost V 6 bases and J 1 base, with 9 bases left between them. DNA of the CDR3: TGTGCCAGCAGAACACAGGGGAACACTGAAGCTTTCTTT. Amino acid sequence: CASRTQGNTEAFF.

This clone was seen more than once but under ten times. The chain combines TRBV10-3 with TRBJ1-5; 7 bases match TRBD1. This CDR3 comprises 13 residues. CDR1 ENHRY and CDR2 SYGVKD come from the germline V gene. V lost 9 bases and J lost 2; bases outside the gene matches: 4. The CDR3 DNA is TGTGCCATTTTGCAGGGGGGCAATCAGCCCCAGCATTTT. Its translation is CAILQGGNQPQHF.

This clone was recorded only once. CDR3 amino acids: CASSSTLGGRISYNEQFF. The CDR3 bases are TGTGCCAGCAGCTCTACTTTGGGGGGACGGATCTCCTACAATGAGCAGTTCTTC. The J gene is TRBJ2-1, the V gene TRBV5-4; D possibly corresponds to TRBD2 (6 bases). The CDR3 is made up of 18 amino acids. V lost 3 bases to trimming and J lost 0 bases, with 19 bases between them. Germline CDR1 SGHNT, CDR2 YYREEE (reference sequence).

The V call is TRBV6-5, the J call TRBJ1-2, with TRBD1 matching over 8 bases. The V and J ends lost 0 bases and 4 bases, in that order; junction bases with no gene match: 4. CDR3 length: 15 residues. Germline V gene sequence: CDR1 MNHEY, CDR2 SVGAGI. CDR3 in amino acids: CASSYSLTGGYGYTF. DNA of the CDR3: TGTGCCAGCAGTTACTCCCTAACAGGGGGCTATGGCTACACCTTC.

The count of this clone is one. The J gene is TRBJ1-1, the V gene TRBV28; D is possibly TRBD1 (5 bases). There are 14 residues in the CDR3. The V gene's germline CDR1 is MDHEN and CDR2 SYDVKM. V was trimmed by 5 bases and J by 2 bases, leaving 12 bases between them. CDR3: CASSIGQENTEAFF. Written as DNA, the CDR3 is TGTGCCAGCAGTATCGGACAAGAAAACACTGAAGCTTTCTTT.

The gene calls are TRBV5-4 and TRBJ2-5; the D gene is possibly TRBD1 (5 bases). The V end was cut by 4 bases, the J end by 5 bases, with 18 bases between. Germline V CDR1 and CDR2: SGHNT, YYREEE (reference sequence). This CDR3 region has 15 residues. The CDR3 DNA reads TGTGCCAGCAGCCGACGGCAGGTTCCAGGGGAGACCCAGTACTTC. This translates into CASSRRQVPGETQYF.

This clone was seen a single time. V and J are TRBV27 and TRBJ2-5; D is unclear. The end of the DNA is better explained by TRBJ2-7, so the J call may be wrong. The CDR3 totals 13 residues. Germline CDR1 is MNHEY and CDR2 is SMNVEV (reference sequence). The chain's CDR3 is CASSYSPTYEQYF. The CDR3 bases are TGTGCCAGCAGTTATTCCCCCACCTACGAGCAGTACTTC.

This rearrangement joins TRBV7-2 to TRBJ2-1; 11 positions match TRBD2. Germline values: CDR1 SGHTA, CDR2 FQGNSA. The CDR3 runs to 14 residues. V lost 5 bases and J lost 8; bases outside the gene matches: 5. DNA for the CDR3: TGTGCCAGCAGCCCCTTAGCGGGAGGGGATGAGCAGTTCTTC. Translated: CASSPLAGGDEQFF. Looking up the rest from reference TRBV7-2 and TRBJ2-1 gives the full variable domain: GAGVSQSPSNKVTEKGKDVELRCDPISGHTALYWYRQSLGQGLEFLIYFQGNSAPDKSGLPSDRFSAERTGGSVSTLTIQRTQQEDSAVYLCASSPLAGGDEQFFGPGTRLTVL.

This clone turned up a few times. The rearrangement joins TRBV11-2 to TRBJ2-7; 9 nucleotides align to TRBD2. CDR3 length equals 15 residues. V lost 4 bases to trimming and J lost 3 bases; unmatched junction nucleotides: 7. Germline V gene data show CDR1 as SGHAT and CDR2 as FQNNGV. The CDR3 is CASSSASGDRYEQYF. The CDR3 DNA reads as TGTGCCAGCAGCTCGGCTAGCGGGGACCGCTACGAGCAGTACTTC. Full variable domain (missing parts from reference TRBV11-2 and TRBJ2-7): EAGVAQSPRYKIIEKRQSVAFWCNPISGHATLYWYQQILGQGPKLLIQFQNNGVVDDSQLPKDRFSAERLKGVDSTLKIQPAKLEDSAVYLCASSSASGDRYEQYFGPGTRLTVT.

V is TRBV18 and J is TRBJ2-7, with 10 nucleotides matching TRBD1. Trimming took 3 bases from V and 5 from J; bases not matched to a gene: 4. Germline lookup yields CDR1 KGHSH and CDR2 LQKENI. This CDR3 region has 14 residues. In DNA, the CDR3 is TGTGCCAGCTCACCTCGGGACAGGGGCGACGAGCAGTACTTC. Protein: CASSPRDRGDEQYF.

V and J are TRBV10-3 and TRBJ1-1; D unclear. The V end was cut by 0 bases, the J end by 4 bases, with 6 bases between. This CDR3 region has 13 residues. CDR1 is ENHRY, CDR2 SYGVKD, per germline. CDR3 loop: CAISESSPTEAFF. For the CDR3, the DNA is TGTGCCATCAGTGAGTCGAGCCCCACTGAAGCTTTCTTT.

The CDR3, as DNA: TGTGCCAGCAGTTTAGTTCTTCCGGACAGGGGCACTGAAGCTTTCTTT. Protein product: CASSLVLPDRGTEAFF. The rearrangement joins TRBV27 to TRBJ1-1; 9 bases align to TRBD1. Germline trimming cut 2 bases from V and 4 bases from J; bases unmatched to any gene: 8. Germline V gene sequence: CDR1 MNHEY, CDR2 SMNVEV (reference sequence). CDR3 length equals 16 residues.